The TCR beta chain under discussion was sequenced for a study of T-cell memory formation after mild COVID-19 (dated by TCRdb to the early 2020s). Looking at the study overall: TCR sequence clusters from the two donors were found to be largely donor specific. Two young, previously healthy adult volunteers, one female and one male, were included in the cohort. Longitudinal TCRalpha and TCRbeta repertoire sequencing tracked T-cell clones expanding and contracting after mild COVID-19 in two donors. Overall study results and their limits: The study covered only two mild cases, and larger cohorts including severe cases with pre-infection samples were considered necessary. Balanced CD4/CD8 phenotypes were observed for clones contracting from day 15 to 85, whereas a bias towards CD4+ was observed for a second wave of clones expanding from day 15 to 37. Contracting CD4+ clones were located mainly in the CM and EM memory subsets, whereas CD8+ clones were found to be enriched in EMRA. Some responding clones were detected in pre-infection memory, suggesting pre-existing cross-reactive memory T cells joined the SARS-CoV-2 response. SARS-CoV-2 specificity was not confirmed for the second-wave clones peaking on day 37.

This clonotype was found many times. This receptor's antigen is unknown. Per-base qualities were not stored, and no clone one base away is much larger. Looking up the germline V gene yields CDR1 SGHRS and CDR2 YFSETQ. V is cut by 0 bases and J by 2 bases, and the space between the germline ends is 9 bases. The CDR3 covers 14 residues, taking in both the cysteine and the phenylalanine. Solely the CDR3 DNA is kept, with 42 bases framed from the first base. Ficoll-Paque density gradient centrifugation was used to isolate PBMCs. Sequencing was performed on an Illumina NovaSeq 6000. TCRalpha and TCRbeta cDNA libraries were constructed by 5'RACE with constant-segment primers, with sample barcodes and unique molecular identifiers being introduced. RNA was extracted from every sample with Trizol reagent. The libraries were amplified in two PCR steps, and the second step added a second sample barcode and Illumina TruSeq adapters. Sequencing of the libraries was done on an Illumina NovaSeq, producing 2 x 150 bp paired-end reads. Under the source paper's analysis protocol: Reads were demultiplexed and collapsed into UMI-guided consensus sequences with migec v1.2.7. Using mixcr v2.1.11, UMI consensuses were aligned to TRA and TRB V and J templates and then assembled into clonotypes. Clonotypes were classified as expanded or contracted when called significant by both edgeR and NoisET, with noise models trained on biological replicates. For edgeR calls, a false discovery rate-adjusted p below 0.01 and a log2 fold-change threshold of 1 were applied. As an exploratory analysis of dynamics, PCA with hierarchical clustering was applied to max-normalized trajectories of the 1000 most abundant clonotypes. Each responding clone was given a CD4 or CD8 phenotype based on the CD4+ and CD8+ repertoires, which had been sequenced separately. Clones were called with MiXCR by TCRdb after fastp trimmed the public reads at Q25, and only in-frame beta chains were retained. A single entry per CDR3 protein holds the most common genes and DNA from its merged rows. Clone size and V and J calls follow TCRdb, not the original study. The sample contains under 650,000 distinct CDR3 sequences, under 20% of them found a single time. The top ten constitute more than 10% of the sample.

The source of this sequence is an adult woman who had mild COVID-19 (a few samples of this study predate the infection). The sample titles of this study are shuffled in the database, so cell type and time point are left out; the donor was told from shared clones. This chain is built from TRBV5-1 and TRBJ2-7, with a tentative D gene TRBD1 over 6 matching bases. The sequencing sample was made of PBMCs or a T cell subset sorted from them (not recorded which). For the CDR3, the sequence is CASSLVQGTYEQYF. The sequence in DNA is TGCGCCAGCAGCTTGGTACAGGGTACCTACGAGCAGTACTTC. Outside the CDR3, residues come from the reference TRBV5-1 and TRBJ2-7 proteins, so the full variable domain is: KAGVTQTPRYLIKTRGQQVTLSCSPISGHRSVSWYQQTPGQGLQFLFEYFSETQRNKGNFPGRFSGRQFSNSRSEMNVSTLELGDSALYLCASSLVQGTYEQYFGPGTRLTVT.